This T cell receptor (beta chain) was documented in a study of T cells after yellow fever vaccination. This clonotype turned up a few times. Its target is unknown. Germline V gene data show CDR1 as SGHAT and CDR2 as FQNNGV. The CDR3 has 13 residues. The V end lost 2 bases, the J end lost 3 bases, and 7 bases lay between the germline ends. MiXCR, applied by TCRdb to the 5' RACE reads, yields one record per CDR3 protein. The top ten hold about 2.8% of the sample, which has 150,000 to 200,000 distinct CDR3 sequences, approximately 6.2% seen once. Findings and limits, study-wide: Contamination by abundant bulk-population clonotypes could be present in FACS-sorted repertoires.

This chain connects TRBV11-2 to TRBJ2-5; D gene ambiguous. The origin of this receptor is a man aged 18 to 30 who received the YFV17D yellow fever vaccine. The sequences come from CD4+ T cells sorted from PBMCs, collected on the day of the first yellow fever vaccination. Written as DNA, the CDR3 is TGTGCCAGCAGCTTACAGATTGAAGAGACCCAGTACTTC. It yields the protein CASSLQIEETQYF.